This T cell receptor beta chain is drawn from a study of early T cells in non-severe SARS-CoV-2 infection. Looking at the study overall: Alpha and beta chains were unpaired, from unsorted whole-blood bulk RNA.

Study outcomes and limitations: In VDJdb matching, anti-spike CD8 responses were favored while private and CD4 specificities went missing.

The library protocol tagged individual cDNA molecules with unique molecular identifiers. One entry per CDR3 protein, called by TCRdb with MiXCR from the 5' RACE reads. The top ten clones hold about 1.7% of a sample with roughly 65,000 distinct CDR3 sequences, 12% of them seen once. This clonotype was counted only a few times. As yet, its antigen is unknown. The V gene lost 3 bases and the J gene lost 0 bases, with 12 bases spanning the gap. This CDR3 has 16 residues. CDR1 and CDR2 (germline): SGHAT, FQNNGV. Sequencing was performed on whole blood. The chain is built from TRBV11-2 and TRBJ2-1, with D possibly being TRBD2 (6 bases). This sequence was found in an adult who was a healthcare worker with PCR-confirmed SARS-CoV-2 infection or an uninfected control (not recorded which). The CDR3 is CASSLGGALSYNEQFF. In nucleotides, the CDR3 is TGTGCCAGCAGCTTGGGCGGGGCCCTCTCCTACAATGAGCAGTTCTTC.